This passage covers 23 T cell receptor beta chains from one sample sequenced in a study of shared clonotypes between healthy human individuals. Naivety among CD8 cells was defined by CD45RO negativity and positive CCR7 selection, thereby excluding terminally differentiated effector memory CD45RA+ cells. TCRdb's table, derived via immunoSEQ multiplex PCR, lists solely in-frame clones and lacks some. The sample records approximately 1.9 million clones, around 93% being singletons. Sequences were obtained from naive CD8+ T cells from PBMCs. These receptors all stem from a young man in good health. Some clones in this sample may be carry-over from other donors' samples.

This rearrangement joins TRBV29-1 to TRBJ1-2; D is undetermined. In germline, CDR1 is SQVTM, CDR2 ANQGSEA. Between the trimmed V and J ends, which lost 5 bases and 8 bases, there was a span of 18 bases. This CDR3 spans 13 amino acids. This chain's CDR3 is CSVRAKGRVGYTF. CDR3 DNA sequence: TGCAGCGTTCGGGCCAAGGGTCGGGTCGGCTACACCTTC.

The CDR3 nucleotides read TGTGCCAGCAGTGAGAGACGGGGGATGAACACTGAAGCTTTCTTT. This translates into CASSERRGMNTEAFF. The genes are TRBV6-1 and TRBJ1-1; TRBD1 might be the D (5 bases). The CDR3 has 15 amino acids. V was pared by 3 bases and J by 0 bases, with 11 bases between. Germline assignment: CDR1 MNHNS and CDR2 SASEGT.

This clone appeared a single time. The V call is TRBV10-1, the J call TRBJ1-1, with TRBD1 matching 11 bases. The length of the CDR3 is 15 residues. V lost 8 bases to trimming and J lost 5 bases; unmatched junction nucleotides: 10. Germline values: CDR1 WNHNN, CDR2 SYGVQD (reference sequence). CDR3 nucleotide sequence: TGCGCCAGCTGGGGGAGGGACAGGGGGGTGACTGAAGCTTTCTTT. Encoded protein: CASWGRDRGVTEAFF.

V is TRBV9 and J is TRBJ2-1; TRBD2 matches 12 bases. Looked up from germline, CDR1 is SGDLS and CDR2 is YYNGEE. V gave up 4 bases and J gave up 9 bases; unmatched junction bases: 11. The CDR3 is 16 amino acids. The CDR3 loop reads CASSPWTSGNDGEQFF. The CDR3 nucleotides are TGTGCCAGCAGCCCCTGGACTAGCGGGAATGATGGTGAGCAGTTCTTC.

The chain employs TRBV28 and TRBJ2-2; 7 positions match TRBD1. V was clipped by 10 bases and J by 2 bases; unmatched bases: 7. Germline-derived CDR1 and CDR2 are MDHEN and SYDVKM. The CDR3 length is 14 residues. CDR3 sequence reads: CATQQGPNTGELFF. DNA of the CDR3: TGTGCCACCCAACAGGGGCCCAACACCGGGGAGCTGTTTTTT.

The V call is TRBV9, the J call TRBJ2-7; D remains unclear. Germline V CDR1 and CDR2: SGDLS, YYNGEE. The CDR3 spans 12 residues. V lost 6 bases, J lost 0 bases, and 7 bases lay in between. CDR3: CASTSSSYEQYF. CDR3 nucleotide sequence: TGTGCCAGCACCTCCTCCTCCTACGAGCAGTACTTC.

This chain connects TRBV7-3 to TRBJ2-3, with TRBD1 as a possible D gene (5 bases). The CDR3 is made up of 14 amino acids. V was cut by 5 bases and J by 5 bases, with 14 bases left in between. Germline CDR1 is SGHTA and CDR2 is FQGTGA. CDR3 amino acids: CASSPQWGLDTQYF. CDR3 coding DNA: TGTGCCAGCAGCCCCCAATGGGGCCTAGATACGCAGTATTTT.

V is TRBV5-1 and J is TRBJ2-5; 7 bases fit TRBD1. Germline-derived CDR1 and CDR2 are SGHRS and YFSETQ. The CDR3 spans 18 residues. Trimming removed 3 bases from V and 4 bases from J; junction bases left unmatched: 18. CDR3 DNA sequence: TGCGCCAGCAGCTCTTTACCGCCGACAGGGCCTTTGGGAGAGACCCAGTACTTC. Protein product: CASSSLPPTGPLGETQYF.

The genes are TRBV11-2 and TRBJ2-7; perhaps TRBD2 as D (5 bases). Germline V lookup: CDR1 SGHAT, CDR2 FQNNGV. Trimming removed 6 bases from V and 3 bases from J, with 15 bases in between. This CDR3 is 14 amino acids long. CDR3 coding DNA: TGTGCCAGCAGTACATCGGGGTCCTACTACGAGCAGTACTTC. This translates into CASSTSGSYYEQYF.

The chain links TRBV10-3 to TRBJ2-1; D might be TRBD2 (6 bases). Germline CDR1 and CDR2: ENHRY and SYGVKD. The CDR3 is 16 residues long. V was trimmed by 3 bases and J by 4 bases, leaving 16 bases between them. The CDR3: CAISDPDGSGYNEQFF. The CDR3 DNA is TGTGCCATCAGTGACCCCGATGGTAGCGGATACAATGAGCAGTTCTTC.

A few counts support this clone. V gene TRBV28 combines with J gene TRBJ1-1; D remains ambiguous. The CDR3 sequence is 15 residues long. V was shortened by 3 bases and J by 1 base, with 12 bases between the two germline ends. The germline V gene has CDR1 MDHEN and CDR2 SYDVKM. This CDR3 is CASSFVPAANTEAFF. The CDR3 bases are TGTGCCAGCAGTTTCGTTCCTGCGGCGAACACTGAAGCTTTCTTT.

This chain uses TRBV6-1 with TRBJ2-7; 9 bases align to TRBD1. Trimming removed 0 bases from V and 2 bases from J; junction bases left unmatched: 5. The CDR3 has 16 residues. Germline V gene sequence: CDR1 MNHNS, CDR2 SASEGT. DNA of the CDR3: TGTGCCAGCAGTGAAGCGTTTGACAGGGGGGCCTACGAGCAGTACTTC. The encoded protein is CASSEAFDRGAYEQYF.

The sample holds one count of this clone. This sequence joins TRBV4-3 and TRBJ1-2, with a possible D match to TRBD1 (6 bases). The CDR3 totals 16 residues. Germline assignment: CDR1 LGHNA and CDR2 YSLEER. Trimming pared 4 bases from V and 2 bases from J, leaving 17 bases between. The CDR3 nucleotides read TGCGCCAGCAGCCTGAGGACAGCAAATCCGAACTATGGCTACACCTTC. It codes for CASSLRTANPNYGYTF.

The J gene is TRBJ1-2, the V gene TRBV5-5, with unresolved D. The CDR3 is 13 residues long. The V gene lost 1 base and the J gene lost 5 bases, with 9 bases spanning the gap. Germline V lookup: CDR1 SGHKS, CDR2 YYEKEE (reference sequence). The DNA for the CDR3 is TGTGCCAGCAGCTTGTCCCTCGTTTATGGCTACACCTTC. Protein: CASSLSLVYGYTF. The variable domain in full, with the rest retrieved from reference TRBV5-5 and TRBJ1-2, is DAGVTQSPTHLIKTRGQQVTLRCSPISGHKSVSWYQQVLGQGPQFIFQYYEKEERGRGNFPDRFSARQFPNYSSELNVNALLLGDSALYLCASSLSLVYGYTFGSGTRLTVV.

Concerning this clone itself: One end of the junction is discordant with germline, which a read error may explain. This chain connects TRBV5-1 to TRBJ2-7; 7 bases fit TRBD2. The germline V gene encodes CDR1 SGHRS and CDR2 YFSETQ. The CDR3 consists of 16 residues. CDR3 DNA sequence: TGCGCCAGCAGCTTGGCCTTGCGGGAGTTCTCCTACGGGCAGTACTTC. This gives the protein CASSLALREFSYGQYF. The entire variable domain, with the rest obtained from reference TRBV5-1 and TRBJ2-7, is as follows: KAGVTQTPRYLIKTRGQQVTLSCSPISGHRSVSWYQQTPGQGLQFLFEYFSETQRNKGNFPGRFSGRQFSNSRSEMNVSTLELGDSALYLCASSLALREFSYGQYFGPGTRLTVT.

The table lists this clone with a count of one. This sequence joins TRBV6-1 and TRBJ2-3; 8 nucleotides match TRBD2. Trimming at V came to 2 bases and at J to 6 bases, leaving 4 bases not matched to a gene. Germline-derived CDR1 and CDR2 are MNHNS and SASEGT. The CDR3 has 14 amino acids. As DNA, the CDR3 is TGTGCCAGCAGTGAAATTCGGGAGGGGGATACGCAGTATTTT. This sequence encodes CASSEIREGDTQYF.

The V and J genes are TRBV29-1 and TRBJ2-3, with D hard to call. The CDR3 is 11 amino acids. Trimming shortened V by 6 bases and J by 3 bases, and 7 bases separated the two germline ends. Per germline, CDR1 SQVTM and CDR2 ANQGSEA. The CDR3 DNA reads TGCAGCGTCCCGAGGACAGATACGCAGTATTTT. Translated, it gives CSVPRTDTQYF.

This rearrangement joins TRBV5-4 to TRBJ2-5; TRBD1 matches 7 bases. The CDR3 is 17 amino acids. Germline values: CDR1 SGHNT, CDR2 YYREEE (reference sequence). V dropped 2 bases and J dropped 5; count of bases not matched to a gene: 15. CDR3 in amino acids: CASSLEQGSPQMETQYF. In DNA form, the CDR3 reads TGTGCCAGCAGCTTAGAACAGGGGTCCCCCCAAATGGAGACCCAGTACTTC.

The chain recombines TRBV7-2 with TRBJ2-7; possible D gene TRBD1, 5 bases. The ends were cut back, 5 bases at V and 6 bases at J, with 11 bases in the middle. The germline V gene has CDR1 SGHTA and CDR2 FQGNSA. The CDR3 is made up of 12 amino acids. The CDR3 nucleotides read TGTGCCAGCAGCCCGGGTAGGGGCGAGCAGTACTTC. It codes for CASSPGRGEQYF.

The rearrangement links TRBV7-2 to TRBJ2-3; perhaps TRBD2 as D (5 bases). The CDR3 totals 17 residues. Germline CDR1 SGHTA, CDR2 FQGNSA. V dropped 3 bases and J dropped 0 bases, with 16 bases sitting between them. CDR3 region: CASSFVAAGPSTDTQYF. For the CDR3, the DNA is TGTGCCAGCAGCTTTGTTGCGGCGGGCCCTAGCACAGATACGCAGTATTTT.

This chain links TRBV28 with TRBJ1-5; 8 bases align to TRBD1. The CDR3 is 15 residues long. From germline, CDR1 is MDHEN and CDR2 SYDVKM. The J segment lost 10 bases and the V segment lost 5 bases, leaving 13 bases of the junction unmatched. CDR3 sequence reads: CASSLTQGATHPQHF. CDR3 nucleotides: TGTGCCAGCAGTCTTACTCAGGGGGCGACTCACCCCCAGCATTTT.

This chain connects TRBV11-2 to TRBJ1-1; no clear D gene. Germline V gene sequence: CDR1 SGHAT, CDR2 FQNNGV. This CDR3 is 15 amino acids long. V shed 3 bases and J shed 0 bases, with 11 bases lying between them. The CDR3 here is CASSFRGAMNTEAFF. DNA of the CDR3: TGTGCCAGCAGCTTCCGGGGAGCTATGAACACTGAAGCTTTCTTT.

The table lists this clone with a count of one. The genes are TRBV4-2 and TRBJ2-1; D might be TRBD2 (6 bases). This CDR3 has 17 residues. Trimming pared 1 base from V and 0 bases from J, leaving 13 bases between. Per the germline V gene, CDR1 is LGHNA and CDR2 is YNFKEQ. The CDR3 DNA reads TGTGCCAGCAGCCAAGCGGCCACCGGGAGCTCCTACAATGAGCAGTTCTTC. Residues: CASSQAATGSSYNEQFF.